This T cell receptor beta chain was captured in a study of blood T cell repertoires in COVID-19. As originally analysed: Estimates of nucleated cell counts were drawn from the amplification of reference gene primers. Some clones are missing from TCRdb's copy, which holds only in-frame ones; the method was immunoSEQ multiplex PCR. The D gene and trimming were derived from the DNA, and the V and J assignments and clone size from that table. The data hold under 200,000 clones, with around 80% observed a single time. The CDR3 loop spans 17 amino acids. Germline V lookup: CDR1 LGHNA, CDR2 YSLEER. The V gene end was trimmed by 2 bases and the J gene end by 4 bases; junction bases not matched to a gene: 9.

Sequenced sample: PBMCs or T cells enriched from blood (not recorded which). The receptor was isolated from a woman between 50 and 59 years old who had recovered from COVID-19. The chain employs TRBV4-3 and TRBJ2-3; 10 bases are shared with TRBD1. The CDR3 DNA is TGCGCCAGCAGCCAAAAACGGGACAGGGGAGTTTCAGATACGCAGTATTTT. Its translation: CASSQKRDRGVSDTQYF.